Below, 32 T cell receptor beta chains from the same sample are listed, as sequenced in a study of shared clonotypes between healthy human individuals. This table comes from immunoSEQ multiplex PCR, and its TCRdb copy is limited to in-frame clones, with some not included. The data hold some 1.5 million clones, with around 97% observed a single time. The specimen sequenced was naive CD4+ T cells sorted from blood. The subset: CD45RA+ positively selected. Receptors originate from a man in his thirties or forties in good health.

Notes on this clone: The same CDR3 also results from other DNA sequences found in this sample. The chain employs TRBV9 and TRBJ2-1, with TRBD2 matching 9 bases. The CDR3 loop spans 17 amino acids. Germline assignment: CDR1 SGDLS and CDR2 YYNGEE. V dropped 0 bases and J dropped 4; count of bases not matched to a gene: 8. CDR3 sequence: CASSVGGGRASYNEQFF. Written as DNA, the CDR3 is TGTGCCAGCAGCGTAGGAGGCGGGAGGGCTTCTTACAATGAGCAGTTCTTC.

This chain links TRBV25-1 with TRBJ1-1; weak D call: TRBD1 (5 bases). The CDR3 is 14 residues long. Germline V gene sequence: CDR1 MGHDK, CDR2 SYGVNS. V lost 6 bases and J lost 0, with 11 bases in between. DNA of the CDR3: TGTGCCAGCAGCTCTCCGACAGTGAACACTGAAGCTTTCTTT. Protein product: CASSSPTVNTEAFF.

V usage is TRBV21-1 and J usage is TRBJ1-1; the table's D call, TRBD1, has no DNA check behind it. TRBV21-1 is a pseudogene locus. This CDR3 has 15 amino acids. CDR3 nucleotides: TGTGCCAGCAGCCAACAGGGGGGCATGAACACTGAAGCTTTCTTT. Translation gives CASSQQGGMNTEAFF.

The CDR3 coding sequence is TGTGCCAGCAGCCACCCCACTAGCCCGTTTTACAATGAGCAGTTCTTC. As protein: CASSHPTSPFYNEQFF. The gene calls are TRBV5-4 and TRBJ2-1; weak D call: TRBD2 (6 bases). Trimming removed 4 bases at V and 4 bases at J, with 18 bases between. The CDR3 is 16 residues long. In germline, CDR1 is SGHNT, CDR2 YYREEE (reference sequence).

The V and J genes are TRBV27 and TRBJ1-5; D gene ambiguous. Germline CDR1 is MNHEY and CDR2 is SMNVEV (reference sequence). The V end was cut by 0 bases, the J end by 7 bases, with 10 bases between. This CDR3 is 14 amino acids long. Here the CDR3 DNA reads TGTGCCAGCAGTTTATCCCGGGTTCTCCAGCCCCAGCATTTT. This translates into CASSLSRVLQPQHF.

The gene calls are TRBV1 and TRBJ1-5; TRBD1 is taken as the D call from the table, unchecked against the DNA. TRBV1 counts as a pseudogene. The CDR3 contains 17 residues. The CDR3: CTSSQVRRGYSNQPQHF. The CDR3 DNA is TGCACCAGCAGCCAAGTACGCAGGGGGTATAGCAATCAGCCCCAGCATTTT.

V usage is TRBV28 and J usage is TRBJ1-1; D call uncertain. The V and J ends lost 3 bases and 5 bases respectively, with 19 bases between them. The CDR3 contains 16 residues. Germline lookup yields CDR1 MDHEN and CDR2 SYDVKM. The CDR3 region has the DNA TGTGCCAGCAGTTTTCTCCGGAGGGAACGTGGGACTGAAGCTTTCTTT. This encodes CASSFLRRERGTEAFF.

The V call is TRBV15, the J call TRBJ1-5; D call uncertain. The germline V and J ends were trimmed by 6 bases and 7 bases, with 10 bases remaining between them. CDR3 length: 12 amino acids. CDR1 is LNHNV and CDR2 is YYDKDF in the germline V gene (reference sequence). CDR3 residues: CATRNFGQPQHF. The CDR3 bases are TGTGCCACCAGGAACTTTGGGCAGCCCCAGCATTTT.

The V call is TRBV6-6, the J call TRBJ2-5, with 7 positions matching TRBD2. Trimming took 6 bases from V and 5 from J; bases not matched to a gene: 12. Germline-derived CDR1 and CDR2 are MNHNY and SVGAGI (reference sequence). This CDR3 spans 15 amino acids. CDR3 nucleotides: TGTGCCAGCAGACTCCGTCCGGGACTACGGGAGACCCAGTACTTC. Its translation is CASRLRPGLRETQYF.

The genes are TRBV4-1 and TRBJ2-1; 9 nucleotides match TRBD1. The V gene's germline CDR1 is MGHRA and CDR2 YSYEKL. The CDR3 has 17 amino acids. Trimming took 1 base from V and 9 from J; bases not matched to a gene: 13. DNA of the CDR3: TGCGCCAGCAGCCAAGGTCCTTCCGGGACAGGGAAGGGTGAGCAGTTCTTC. Amino acids: CASSQGPSGTGKGEQFF.

Here the CDR3 reads CASSLSQPTGELFF. In DNA form, the CDR3 reads TGTGCCAGCAGTTTATCACAGCCCACCGGGGAGCTGTTTTTT. The rearrangement uses TRBV28 and TRBJ2-2; D remains unclear. From germline, CDR1 is MDHEN and CDR2 SYDVKM. V dropped 1 base and J dropped 4 bases, with 7 bases sitting between them. The CDR3 loop spans 14 amino acids.

The V and J genes are TRBV4-3 and TRBJ2-1; TRBD2 matches at 7 bases. V was pared by 2 bases and J by 5 bases, with 9 bases of the junction left unmatched. CDR1 LGHNA and CDR2 YSLEER come from the germline V gene. CDR3 size: 16 residues. In nucleotides, the CDR3 is TGCGCCAGCAGCCAAAAGGTCGGGAGGCCGGACAATGAGCAGTTCTTC. Protein product: CASSQKVGRPDNEQFF.

This rearrangement joins TRBV6-6 to TRBJ2-1, with D maybe TRBD1 (6 bases). The CDR3 is 15 amino acids. V was cut by 5 bases and J by 0 bases, with 11 bases left in between. Germline CDR1 is MNHNY and CDR2 is SVGAGI (reference sequence). The CDR3 bases are TGTGCCAGCAGTCCCGGACAGAGCTCCTACAATGAGCAGTTCTTC. Amino acids: CASSPGQSSYNEQFF.

This chain joins TRBV14 and TRBJ2-1; D is undetermined. Germline V gene sequence: CDR1 SGHDN, CDR2 FVKESK. CDR3 length equals 11 residues. V was clipped by 4 bases and J by 8 bases, with 6 bases between them. As DNA, the CDR3 is TGTGCCAGCAGCCCCGGACATGAGCAGTTCTTC. The encoded protein is CASSPGHEQFF.

The chain is built from TRBV6-1 and TRBJ2-7; TRBD1 aligns across 11 bases. Germline V gives CDR1 MNHNS, CDR2 SASEGT. This CDR3 has 16 residues. Germline trimming cut 2 bases from V and 7 bases from J; bases unmatched to any gene: 10. CDR3: CASSERGQGASWEQYF. The CDR3 DNA reads TGTGCCAGCAGTGAACGCGGACAGGGGGCTTCGTGGGAGCAGTACTTC.

Comment on this clone: This specimen includes other DNA sequences encoding the same CDR3. V gene TRBV27 combines with J gene TRBJ2-7; TRBD2 aligns across 11 bases. The V segment lost 6 bases and the J segment 0 bases; nucleotides outside the gene matches: 4. The CDR3 sequence is 15 residues long. CDR1 is MNHEY, CDR2 SMNVEV, per germline (reference sequence). The CDR3 reads CASSLLAGASYEQYF. The CDR3 DNA reads as TGTGCCAGCAGCCTACTAGCGGGAGCCTCCTACGAGCAGTACTTC.

This sequence joins TRBV19 and TRBJ1-1; no reliable D call. The germline gives CDR1 LNHDA, CDR2 SQIVND (reference sequence). The CDR3 length is 15 residues. V lost 7 bases, J lost 1 base, and 16 bases lay in between. CDR3 region: CASTLMTAGNTEAFF. CDR3 sequence (DNA): TGTGCCAGTACCCTAATGACCGCAGGGAACACTGAAGCTTTCTTT.

The J gene is TRBJ1-2, the V gene TRBV6-6; no clear D gene. Per the germline V gene, CDR1 is MNHNY and CDR2 is SVGAGI (reference sequence). The V end lost 5 bases, the J end lost 5 bases, and 12 bases lay between the germline ends. This CDR3 is 13 amino acids long. The CDR3, as DNA: TGTGCCAGCAGTAATGACGGGAGATATGGCTACACCTTC. This gives the protein CASSNDGRYGYTF.

V gene TRBV6-6 combines with J gene TRBJ1-1; TRBD1 matches 11 bases. The germline V gene has CDR1 MNHNY and CDR2 SVGAGI (reference sequence). The junction had 6 bases not matched to a gene; V was cut back by 6 bases and J by 3 bases. This CDR3 has 15 residues. The CDR3 spells CASSQPGQGDTEAFF. The CDR3, as DNA: TGTGCCAGCAGCCAACCGGGACAGGGGGACACTGAAGCTTTCTTT.

This clone was seen only once. V and J are TRBV11-3 and TRBJ2-7, with D perhaps matching TRBD1 (6 bases). Germline assignment: CDR1 SGHNT and CDR2 YENEEA. V shed 3 bases and J shed 2 bases, with 14 bases lying between them. The CDR3 is made up of 15 amino acids. The CDR3 nucleotides read TGTGCCAGCAGCTTGAACAGGGCCCTCGCCTACGAGCAGTACTTC. Protein product: CASSLNRALAYEQYF.

The V call is TRBV9, the J call TRBJ2-5, with D uncertain. Trimming shortened V by 6 bases and J by 4 bases, and 13 bases separated the two germline ends. The CDR3 totals 13 residues. The germline V gene has CDR1 SGDLS and CDR2 YYNGEE. CDR3 loop: CASKDDYLETQYF. DNA of the CDR3: TGTGCCAGCAAAGACGATTATCTAGAGACCCAGTACTTC.

V and J are TRBV7-9 and TRBJ1-1; D gene uncertain. This CDR3 is 13 amino acids long. Deletions cut 1 base from V and 4 bases from J, with 7 bases between. From germline, CDR1 is SEHNR and CDR2 FQNEAQ (reference sequence). CDR3 nucleotide sequence: TGTGCCAGCAGCTTAGGCGGTGTCACTGAAGCTTTCTTT. Translated: CASSLGGVTEAFF.

The chain combines TRBV7-8 with TRBJ2-3; D gene uncertain. The germline gives CDR1 SGHVS, CDR2 FQNEAQ. This CDR3 is built from 14 residues. Trimming stripped 4 bases from V and 0 bases from J, with 8 bases between. CDR3 protein: CASSWLPSTDTQYF. In DNA form, the CDR3 reads TGTGCCAGCAGCTGGTTACCTAGCACAGATACGCAGTATTTT. The whole variable domain, remainder taken from reference TRBV7-8 and TRBJ2-3, is GAGVSQSPRYKVAKRGQDVALRCDPISGHVSLFWYQQALGQGPEFLTYFQNEAQLDKSGLPSDRFFAERPEGSVSTLKIQRTQQEDSAVYLCASSWLPSTDTQYFGPGTRLTVL.

The rearrangement links TRBV18 to TRBJ1-3; D not certain. This CDR3 spans 18 amino acids. CDR1 and CDR2 (germline): KGHSH, LQKENI. The ends were cut back, 1 base at V and 3 bases at J, with 19 bases in the middle. In DNA, the CDR3 is TGTGCCAGCTCACCACTTGAGACGCAACTTAGGATTGGAAACACCATATATTTT. Amino acids: CASSPLETQLRIGNTIYF.

The V and J genes are TRBV27 and TRBJ2-1, with 11 bases identical to TRBD2. CDR1 is MNHEY, CDR2 SMNVEV, per germline (reference sequence). This CDR3 comprises 16 residues. V dropped 3 bases and J dropped 6; count of bases not matched to a gene: 7. The CDR3 DNA follows: TGTGCCAGCAGTTTTTCCCGGACTAGCGGGCCCAATGAGCAGTTCTTC. As protein: CASSFSRTSGPNEQFF.

The gene calls are TRBV9 and TRBJ2-2; TRBD1 agrees at 11 bases. V lost 0 bases and J lost 10; bases outside the gene matches: 5. The CDR3 contains 15 residues. CDR1 and CDR2 (germline): SGDLS, YYNGEE. The CDR3 DNA is TGTGCCAGCAGCGTAGGGACAGGGGGCGCCTTGGAGCTGTTTTTT. Amino acid sequence: CASSVGTGGALELFF.

In regard to this clone: Additional DNA sequences in this sample encode the identical CDR3. The V gene is TRBV5-1, the J gene TRBJ2-7; the D call may be TRBD1 or TRBD2 (6 bases each). V lost 0 bases and J 1 base, leaving 11 bases between the germline ends. CDR3 length: 15 residues. CDR1 SGHRS and CDR2 YFSETQ come from the germline V gene. CDR3 sequence (DNA): TGCGCCAGCAGCTTGGAGGGGGGCCGTTCCTACGAGCAGTACTTC. Its translation is CASSLEGGRSYEQYF. Full variable domain (missing parts from reference TRBV5-1 and TRBJ2-7): KAGVTQTPRYLIKTRGQQVTLSCSPISGHRSVSWYQQTPGQGLQFLFEYFSETQRNKGNFPGRFSGRQFSNSRSEMNVSTLELGDSALYLCASSLEGGRSYEQYFGPGTRLTVT.

A word on this clone: Other DNA sequences in the sample encode the same CDR3. The J gene is TRBJ2-2, the V gene TRBV6-1, with D perhaps TRBD1 (6 bases). Germline CDR1 is MNHNS and CDR2 is SASEGT. This CDR3 is built from 14 residues. V was pared by 2 bases and J by 5 bases, with 9 bases between. This CDR3 is CASSEQGWTGELFF. The CDR3 DNA reads as TGTGCCAGCAGTGAACAGGGGTGGACCGGGGAGCTGTTTTTT.

The gene calls are TRBV19 and TRBJ2-1, with 14 bases matching TRBD2. Germline CDR1 is LNHDA and CDR2 is SQIVND (reference sequence). Unmatched junction bases numbered 1, after V lost 3 bases and J lost 12 bases. The CDR3 spans 13 residues. CDR3 bases: TGTGCCAGTAGTATGGGACTAGCGGGAGTGCAGTTCTTC. Protein product: CASSMGLAGVQFF.

The rearrangement uses TRBV21-1 and TRBJ2-1; the D segment call TRBD1 is taken from the table without a DNA check. TRBV21-1 is assigned pseudogene status. The CDR3 sequence is 15 residues long. The CDR3 DNA reads TGTGCCAGCAGCAAATTTGGGACAGCACGCAATGAGCAGTTCTTC. This sequence encodes CASSKFGTARNEQFF.

V is TRBV28 and J is TRBJ1-2; D remains ambiguous. The CDR3 runs to 12 residues. The germline gives CDR1 MDHEN, CDR2 SYDVKM. V was cut by 8 bases and J by 8 bases, with 15 bases left in between. Here the CDR3 reads CASATWMEGYTF. The CDR3 nucleotides read TGTGCCAGCGCGACGTGGATGGAAGGCTACACCTTC.

DNA for the CDR3: TGTGCCAGCAGCGACCCGACAGGGGTGGGAAAACTGTTTTTT. Protein sequence: CASSDPTGVGKLFF. The chain combines TRBV9 with TRBJ1-4; TRBD1 matches at 8 bases. Trimming took 3 bases from V and 10 from J; bases not matched to a gene: 8. CDR3 size: 14 residues. Germline V gene sequence: CDR1 SGDLS, CDR2 YYNGEE.